This TCR beta chain stems from a study of cytomegalovirus exposure and HLA in healthy donors. The CDR3 sequence is 14 residues long. Trimming took 4 bases from V and 0 from J, leaving 12 bases between them. CDR1 SQVTM and CDR2 ANQGSEA come from the germline V gene. Study results and limitations: The sole available immune exposure information was CMV serostatus. Reportedly, a later analysis found an Asian-associated ancestry cluster had fewer N-insertions than the approximately 700-donor mean. As confirmed in vitro, a few CMV-associated chains were specific for CMV antigens. With later analysis, a missense DCLRE1C variant became linked to TCR beta V- and J-gene trimming.

The PCR made use of 60 Vbeta and 13 Jbeta primers. Repertoires were generated with immunoSEQ multiplex PCR, while TCRdb's copy carries only in-frame clones and drops some. The repertoire has 100,000 to 150,000 clones, under 85% of them found once; the top ten carry approximately 9.6%. Notes on this clone: What it recognizes is unknown.

Sequenced sample: PBMCs. This receptor was taken from a woman in her forties or fifties in good health and CMV-seropositive. The V gene is TRBV29-1, the J gene TRBJ1-1; D possibly corresponds to TRBD1 (5 bases). The DNA for the CDR3 is TGCAGCGTTGTGGCAGGGCAGATGAACACTGAAGCTTTCTTT. It is translated as CSVVAGQMNTEAFF.